This T cell receptor beta chain was profiled in a study of cytomegalovirus exposure and HLA in healthy donors. Primers: 60 Vbeta forward and 13 Jbeta reverse. Only in-frame clones appear in the TCRdb table, and some are missing; sequencing was by immunoSEQ multiplex PCR. In all, the sample yields approximately 120,000 clones. Germline trimming cut 4 bases from V and 4 bases from J; bases unmatched to any gene: 9. CDR1 and CDR2 from the germline V gene are SGHTA and FQGNSA. This CDR3 is built from 18 residues. The study, taken as a whole, reports: Among the CMV-associated chains, a few were confirmed in vitro as specific for CMV antigens. The likely explanation for a cluster of highly shared sequence variants was sequencing artifact.

Comment on this clone: The antigen is unknown.

As for the donors, each was a healthy bone marrow donor. The TCR comes from a man aged 25 to 40 in good health and CMV-seronegative. The sequenced material came from PBMCs. V and J are TRBV7-2 and TRBJ2-5; 16 bases align to TRBD2. As DNA, the CDR3 is TGTGCCAGCAGCTCCTCGGGACTAGCGGGAGGGCCATCAGAGACCCAGTACTTC. It codes for CASSSSGLAGGPSETQYF.